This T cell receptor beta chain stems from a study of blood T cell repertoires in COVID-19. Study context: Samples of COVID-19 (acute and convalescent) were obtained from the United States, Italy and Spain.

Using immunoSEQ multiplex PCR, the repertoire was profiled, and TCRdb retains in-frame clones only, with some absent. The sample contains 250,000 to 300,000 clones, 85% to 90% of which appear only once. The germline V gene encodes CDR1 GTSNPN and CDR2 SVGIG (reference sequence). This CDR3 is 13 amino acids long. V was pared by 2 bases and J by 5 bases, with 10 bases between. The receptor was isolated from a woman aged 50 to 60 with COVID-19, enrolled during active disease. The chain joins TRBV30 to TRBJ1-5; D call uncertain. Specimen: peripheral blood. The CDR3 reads CAWSLGGDQPQHF. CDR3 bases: TGTGCCTGGAGTTTAGGTGGAGATCAGCCCCAGCATTTT.